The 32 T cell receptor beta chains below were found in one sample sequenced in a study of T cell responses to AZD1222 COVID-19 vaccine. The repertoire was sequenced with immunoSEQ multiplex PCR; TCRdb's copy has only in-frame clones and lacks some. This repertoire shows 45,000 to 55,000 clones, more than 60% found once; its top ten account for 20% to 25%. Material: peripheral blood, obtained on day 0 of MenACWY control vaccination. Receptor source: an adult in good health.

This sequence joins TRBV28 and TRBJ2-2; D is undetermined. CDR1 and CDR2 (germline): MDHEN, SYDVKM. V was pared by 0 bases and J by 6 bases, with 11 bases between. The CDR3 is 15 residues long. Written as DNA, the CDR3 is TGTGCCAGCAGTTTATGGTTGGCCGGCCCCGGGGAGCTGTTTTTT. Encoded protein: CASSLWLAGPGELFF.

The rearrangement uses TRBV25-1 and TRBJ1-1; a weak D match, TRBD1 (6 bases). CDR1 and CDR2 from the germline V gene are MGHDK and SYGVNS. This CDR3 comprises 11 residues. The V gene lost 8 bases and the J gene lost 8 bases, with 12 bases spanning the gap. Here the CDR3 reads CASFSQGEAFF. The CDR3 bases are TGTGCCAGCTTTAGCCAGGGGGAAGCTTTCTTT.

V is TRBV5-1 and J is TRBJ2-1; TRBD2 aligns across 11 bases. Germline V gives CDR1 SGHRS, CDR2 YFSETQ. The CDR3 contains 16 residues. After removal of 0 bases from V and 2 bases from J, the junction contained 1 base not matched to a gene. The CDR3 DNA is TGCGCCAGCAGCTTGGAACTAGCGGGAGCCTACAATGAGCAGTTCTTC. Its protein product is CASSLELAGAYNEQFF.

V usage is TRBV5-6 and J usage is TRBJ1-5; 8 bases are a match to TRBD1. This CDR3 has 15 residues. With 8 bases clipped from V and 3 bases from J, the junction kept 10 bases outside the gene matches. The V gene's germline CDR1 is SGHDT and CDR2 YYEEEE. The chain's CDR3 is CASTRGPGDNQPQHF. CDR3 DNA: TGTGCCAGTACCAGGGGGCCAGGGGACAATCAGCCCCAGCATTTT.

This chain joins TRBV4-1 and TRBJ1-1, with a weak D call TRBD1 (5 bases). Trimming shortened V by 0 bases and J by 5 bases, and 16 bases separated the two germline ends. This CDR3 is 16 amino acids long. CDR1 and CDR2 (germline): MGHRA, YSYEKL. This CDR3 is CASSQDNGGYETEAFF. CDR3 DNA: TGCGCCAGCAGCCAAGATAATGGGGGTTACGAGACTGAAGCTTTCTTT.

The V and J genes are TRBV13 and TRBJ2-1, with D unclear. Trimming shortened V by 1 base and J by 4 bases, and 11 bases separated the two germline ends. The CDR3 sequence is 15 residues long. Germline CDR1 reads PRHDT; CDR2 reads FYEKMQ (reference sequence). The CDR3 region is CASSLVPSDYNEQFF. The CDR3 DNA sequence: TGTGCCAGCAGCTTAGTACCTTCAGATTACAATGAGCAGTTCTTC.

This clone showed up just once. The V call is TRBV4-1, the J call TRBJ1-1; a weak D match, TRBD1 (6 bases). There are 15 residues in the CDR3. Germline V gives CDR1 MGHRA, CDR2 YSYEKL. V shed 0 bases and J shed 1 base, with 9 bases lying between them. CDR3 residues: CASSQDNRENTEAFF. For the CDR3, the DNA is TGCGCCAGCAGCCAAGATAACAGGGAGAACACTGAAGCTTTCTTT.

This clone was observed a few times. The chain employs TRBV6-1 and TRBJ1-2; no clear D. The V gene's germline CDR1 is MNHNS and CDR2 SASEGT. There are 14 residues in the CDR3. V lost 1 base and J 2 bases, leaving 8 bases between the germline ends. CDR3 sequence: CASSEGPLNYGYTF. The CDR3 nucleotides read TGTGCCAGCAGTGAAGGCCCCCTGAACTATGGCTACACCTTC.

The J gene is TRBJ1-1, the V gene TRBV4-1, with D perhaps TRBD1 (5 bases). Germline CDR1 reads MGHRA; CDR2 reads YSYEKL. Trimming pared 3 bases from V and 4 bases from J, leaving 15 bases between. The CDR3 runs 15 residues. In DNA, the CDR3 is TGCGCCAGCAGCCACGCCAGGGCGAAGGGCACTGAAGCTTTCTTT. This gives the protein CASSHARAKGTEAFF.

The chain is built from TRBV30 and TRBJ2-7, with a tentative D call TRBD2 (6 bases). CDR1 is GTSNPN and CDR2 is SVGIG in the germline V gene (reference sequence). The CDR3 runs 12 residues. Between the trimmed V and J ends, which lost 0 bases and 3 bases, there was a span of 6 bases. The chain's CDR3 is CAWSVGGYEQYF. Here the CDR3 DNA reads TGTGCCTGGAGTGTGGGGGGCTACGAGCAGTACTTC.

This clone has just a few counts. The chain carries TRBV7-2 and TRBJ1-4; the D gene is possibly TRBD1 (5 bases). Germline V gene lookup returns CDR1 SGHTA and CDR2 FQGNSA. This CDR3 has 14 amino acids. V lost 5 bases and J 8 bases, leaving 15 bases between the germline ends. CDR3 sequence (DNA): TGTGCCAGCAGCGCTCAAGGGGCCGCAGAAAAACTGTTTTTT. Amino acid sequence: CASSAQGAAEKLFF.

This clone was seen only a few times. This CDR3 reads CASSLRQEQFF. The DNA of the CDR3 is TGTGCCAGCAGTTTAAGGCAGGAGCAGTTCTTC. The chain employs TRBV28 and TRBJ2-1; D remains ambiguous. This CDR3 has 11 amino acids. V gave up 2 bases and J gave up 10 bases, with 6 bases separating them. The V gene's germline CDR1 is MDHEN and CDR2 SYDVKM.

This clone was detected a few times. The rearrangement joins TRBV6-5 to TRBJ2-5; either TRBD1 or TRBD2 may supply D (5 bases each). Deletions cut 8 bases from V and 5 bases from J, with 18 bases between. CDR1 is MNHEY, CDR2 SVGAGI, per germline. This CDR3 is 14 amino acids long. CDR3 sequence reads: CASGRSWGSETQYF. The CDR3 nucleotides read TGTGCCAGCGGTAGGAGTTGGGGGTCGGAGACCCAGTACTTC.

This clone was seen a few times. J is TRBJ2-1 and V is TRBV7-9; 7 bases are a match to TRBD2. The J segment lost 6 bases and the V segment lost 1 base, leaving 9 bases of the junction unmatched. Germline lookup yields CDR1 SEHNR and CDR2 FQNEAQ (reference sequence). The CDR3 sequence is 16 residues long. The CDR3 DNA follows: TGTGCCAGCAGCTTAGGGGTCGGGACGGGAGGCAATGAGCAGTTCTTC. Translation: CASSLGVGTGGNEQFF.

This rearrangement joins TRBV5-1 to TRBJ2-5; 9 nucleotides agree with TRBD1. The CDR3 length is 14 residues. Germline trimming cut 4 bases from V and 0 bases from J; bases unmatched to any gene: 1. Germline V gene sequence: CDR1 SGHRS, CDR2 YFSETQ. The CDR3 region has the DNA TGCGCCAGCAGCGGACAGGGGTACCAAGAGACCCAGTACTTC. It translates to CASSGQGYQETQYF.

CDR3: CASSSAGLAGYTF. CDR3 sequence (DNA): TGTGCCAGCAGCTCCGCAGGGTTGGCTGGCTACACCTTC. This sequence joins TRBV13 and TRBJ1-2; perhaps TRBD1 as D (5 bases). Germline loops: CDR1 PRHDT, CDR2 FYEKMQ (reference sequence). Trimming took 4 bases from V and 7 from J, leaving 13 bases between them. CDR3 length: 13 amino acids.

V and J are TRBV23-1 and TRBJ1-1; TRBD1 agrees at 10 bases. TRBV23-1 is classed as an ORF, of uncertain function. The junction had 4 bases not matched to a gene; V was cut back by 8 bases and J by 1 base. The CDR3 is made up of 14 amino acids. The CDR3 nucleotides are TGCGCCAGCGAGGGGACAGGGGAGAACACTGAAGCTTTCTTT. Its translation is CASEGTGENTEAFF.

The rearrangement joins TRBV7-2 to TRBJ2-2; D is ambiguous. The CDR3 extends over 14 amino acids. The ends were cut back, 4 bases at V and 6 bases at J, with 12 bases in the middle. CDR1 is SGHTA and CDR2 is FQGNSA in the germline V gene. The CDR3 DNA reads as TGTGCCAGCAGCTCGTTCCCCGGGTCCGGGGAGCTGTTTTTT. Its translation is CASSSFPGSGELFF.

The CDR3 sequence: CASSPGLAKGELFF. The CDR3, as DNA: TGTGCCAGCAGCCCAGGACTAGCGAAAGGGGAGCTGTTTTTT. This chain connects TRBV9 to TRBJ2-2; 9 nucleotides match TRBD2. The trim removed 4 bases at V and 8 bases at J, leaving 6 bases unmatched. This CDR3 has 14 amino acids. CDR1 and CDR2 (germline): SGDLS, YYNGEE.

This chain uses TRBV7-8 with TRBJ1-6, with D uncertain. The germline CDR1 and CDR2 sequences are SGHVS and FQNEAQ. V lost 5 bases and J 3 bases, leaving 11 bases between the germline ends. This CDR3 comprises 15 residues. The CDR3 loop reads CASSPPGGYNSPLHF. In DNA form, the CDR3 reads TGTGCCAGCAGCCCCCCGGGCGGCTATAATTCACCCCTCCACTTT.

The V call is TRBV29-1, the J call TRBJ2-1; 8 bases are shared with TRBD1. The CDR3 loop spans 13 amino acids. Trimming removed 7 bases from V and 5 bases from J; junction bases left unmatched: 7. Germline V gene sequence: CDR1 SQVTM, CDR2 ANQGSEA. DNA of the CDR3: TGCAGCGCGCGGGGACAGGTGGACAATGAGCAGTTCTTC. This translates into CSARGQVDNEQFF.

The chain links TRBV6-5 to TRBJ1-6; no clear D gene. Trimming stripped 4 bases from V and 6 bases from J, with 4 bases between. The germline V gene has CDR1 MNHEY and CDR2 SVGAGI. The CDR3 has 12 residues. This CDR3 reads CASSFRNSPLHF. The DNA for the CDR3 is TGTGCCAGCAGTTTCCGTAATTCACCCCTCCACTTT.

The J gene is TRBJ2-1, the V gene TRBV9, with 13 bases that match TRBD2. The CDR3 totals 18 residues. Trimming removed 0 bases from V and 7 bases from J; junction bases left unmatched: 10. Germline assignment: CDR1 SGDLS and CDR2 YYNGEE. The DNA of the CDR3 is TGTGCCAGCAGCGTAGACCCGGGACTAGCGGGAATACTGAATGAGCAGTTCTTC. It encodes CASSVDPGLAGILNEQFF.

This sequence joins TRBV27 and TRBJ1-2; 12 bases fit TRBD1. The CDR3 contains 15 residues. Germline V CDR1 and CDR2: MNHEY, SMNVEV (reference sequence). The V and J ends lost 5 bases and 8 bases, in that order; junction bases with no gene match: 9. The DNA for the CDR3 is TGTGCCAGCAGTGGTCCGGGACAGGGGGCGAGGGGCTACACCTTC. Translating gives CASSGPGQGARGYTF.

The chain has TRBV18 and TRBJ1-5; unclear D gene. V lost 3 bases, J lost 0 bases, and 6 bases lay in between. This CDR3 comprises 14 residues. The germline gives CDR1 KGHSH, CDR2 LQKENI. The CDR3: CASSPPDSNQPQHF. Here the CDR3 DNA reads TGTGCCAGCTCACCCCCAGATAGCAATCAGCCCCAGCATTTT.

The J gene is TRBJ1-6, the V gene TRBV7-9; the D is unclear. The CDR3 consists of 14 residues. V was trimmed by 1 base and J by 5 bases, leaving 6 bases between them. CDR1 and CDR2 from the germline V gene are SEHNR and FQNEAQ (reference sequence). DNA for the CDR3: TGTGCCAGCAGCTTAGGACAAAATAATTCACCCCTCCACTTT. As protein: CASSLGQNNSPLHF.

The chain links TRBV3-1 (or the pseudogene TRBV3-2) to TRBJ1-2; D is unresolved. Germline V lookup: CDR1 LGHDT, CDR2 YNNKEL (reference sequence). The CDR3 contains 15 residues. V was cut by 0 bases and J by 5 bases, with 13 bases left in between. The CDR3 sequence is CASSQDLNSLYGYTF. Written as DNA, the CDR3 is TGTGCCAGCAGCCAAGATCTTAACAGCCTATATGGCTACACCTTC.

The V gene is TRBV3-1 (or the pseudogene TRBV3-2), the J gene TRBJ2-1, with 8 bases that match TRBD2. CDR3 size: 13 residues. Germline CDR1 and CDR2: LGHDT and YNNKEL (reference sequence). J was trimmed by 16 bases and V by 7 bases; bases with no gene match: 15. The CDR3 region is CASTRGEGTRHFF. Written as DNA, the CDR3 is TGTGCCAGCACCCGGGGGGAGGGGACTAGGCATTTCTTC.

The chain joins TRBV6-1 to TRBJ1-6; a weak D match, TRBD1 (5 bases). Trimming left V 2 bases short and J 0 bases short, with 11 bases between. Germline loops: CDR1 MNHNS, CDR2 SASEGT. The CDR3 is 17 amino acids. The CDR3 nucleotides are TGTGCCAGCAGTGAAATGGGGGGGAGCTCCTATAATTCACCCCTCCACTTT. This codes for CASSEMGGSSYNSPLHF.

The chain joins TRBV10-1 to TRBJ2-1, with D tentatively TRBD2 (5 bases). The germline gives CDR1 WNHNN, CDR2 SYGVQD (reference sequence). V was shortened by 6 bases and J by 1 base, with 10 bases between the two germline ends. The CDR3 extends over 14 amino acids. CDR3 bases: TGCGCCAGCAGCGTGGGAGTTTCCTACAATGAGCAGTTCTTC. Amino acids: CASSVGVSYNEQFF.

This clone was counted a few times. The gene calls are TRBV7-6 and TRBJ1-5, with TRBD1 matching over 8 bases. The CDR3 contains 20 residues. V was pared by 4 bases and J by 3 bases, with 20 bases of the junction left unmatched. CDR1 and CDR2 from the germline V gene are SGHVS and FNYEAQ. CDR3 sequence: CASSSAPTGGRNADNQPQHF. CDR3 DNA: TGTGCCAGCAGCTCGGCCCCAACAGGGGGTCGTAACGCCGACAATCAGCCCCAGCATTTT.

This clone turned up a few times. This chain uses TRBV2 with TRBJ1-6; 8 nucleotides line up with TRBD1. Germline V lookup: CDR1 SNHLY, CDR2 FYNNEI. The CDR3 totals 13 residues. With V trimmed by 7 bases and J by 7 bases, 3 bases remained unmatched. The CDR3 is CASTAGGNSPLHF. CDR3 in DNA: TGTGCCAGCACTGCAGGGGGCAATTCACCCCTCCACTTT. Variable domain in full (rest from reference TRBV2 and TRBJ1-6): EPEVTQTPSHQVTQMGQEVILRCVPISNHLYFYWYRQILGQKVEFLVSFYNNEISEKSEIFDDQFSVERPDGSNFTLKIRSTKLEDSAMYFCASTAGGNSPLHFGNGTRLTVT.